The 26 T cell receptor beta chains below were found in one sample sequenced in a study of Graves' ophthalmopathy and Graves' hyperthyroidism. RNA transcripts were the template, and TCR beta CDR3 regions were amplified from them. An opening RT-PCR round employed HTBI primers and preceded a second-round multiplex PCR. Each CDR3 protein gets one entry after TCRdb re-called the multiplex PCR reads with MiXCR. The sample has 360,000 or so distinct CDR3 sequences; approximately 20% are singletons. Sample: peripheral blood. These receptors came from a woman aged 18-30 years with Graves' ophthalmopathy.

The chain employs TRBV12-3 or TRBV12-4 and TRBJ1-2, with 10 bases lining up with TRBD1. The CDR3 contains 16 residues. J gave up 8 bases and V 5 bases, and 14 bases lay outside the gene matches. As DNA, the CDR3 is TGTGCCAGCAGTCTGGGGCCGGGACAGGGGATAGGAGGCTACACCTTC. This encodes CASSLGPGQGIGGYTF.

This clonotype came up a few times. In DNA form, the CDR3 reads TGTGCCACTGTATCCCGGGAAGGCACTGAAGCTTTCTTT. It translates to CATVSREGTEAFF. This chain uses TRBV15 with TRBJ1-1; D unclear. The CDR3 extends over 13 amino acids. Germline-derived CDR1 and CDR2 are LNHNV and YYDKDF (reference sequence). The V gene lost 9 bases and the J gene lost 4 bases, with 15 bases spanning the gap.

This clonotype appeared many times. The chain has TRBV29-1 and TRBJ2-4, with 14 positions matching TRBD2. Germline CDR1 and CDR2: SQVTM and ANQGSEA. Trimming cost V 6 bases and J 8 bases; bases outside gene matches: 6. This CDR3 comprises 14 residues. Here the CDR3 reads CSVRTSGGRDIQYF. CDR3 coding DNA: TGCAGCGTCCGGACTAGCGGGGGGAGGGACATTCAGTACTTC.

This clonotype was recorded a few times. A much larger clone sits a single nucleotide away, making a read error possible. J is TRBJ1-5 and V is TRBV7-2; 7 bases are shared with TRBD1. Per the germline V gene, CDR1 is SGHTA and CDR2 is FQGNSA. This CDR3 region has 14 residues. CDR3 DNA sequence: TGTTCCAGCAGCTCCAGACTCGACAGGGAACCCCAGCATTTT. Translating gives CSSSSRLDREPQHF.

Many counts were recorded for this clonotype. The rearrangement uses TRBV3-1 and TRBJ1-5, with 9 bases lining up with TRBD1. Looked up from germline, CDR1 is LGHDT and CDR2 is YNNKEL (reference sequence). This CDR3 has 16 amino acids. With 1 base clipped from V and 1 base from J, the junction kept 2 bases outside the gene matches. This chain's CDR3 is CASSQGQGGSNQPQHF. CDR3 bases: TGTGCCAGCAGCCAAGGACAGGGGGGGAGCAATCAGCCCCAGCATTTT.

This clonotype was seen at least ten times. The DNA of the CDR3 is TGCGCCAGCAGCTTGGGGGCTGTCGGCAAAAACATTCAGTACTTC. This gives the protein CASSLGAVGKNIQYF. The chain couples TRBV5-1 to TRBJ2-4; D gene unclear. The CDR3 is 15 amino acids. Looked up from germline, CDR1 is SGHRS and CDR2 is YFSETQ. Trimming took 0 bases from V and 3 from J, leaving 10 bases between them.

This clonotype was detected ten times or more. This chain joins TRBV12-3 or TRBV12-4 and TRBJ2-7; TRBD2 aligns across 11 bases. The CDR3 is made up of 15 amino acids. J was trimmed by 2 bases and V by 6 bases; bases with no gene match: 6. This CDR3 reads CASRSGTSGPYEQYF. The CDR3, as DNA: TGTGCCAGCAGGAGCGGGACTAGCGGACCCTACGAGCAGTACTTC.

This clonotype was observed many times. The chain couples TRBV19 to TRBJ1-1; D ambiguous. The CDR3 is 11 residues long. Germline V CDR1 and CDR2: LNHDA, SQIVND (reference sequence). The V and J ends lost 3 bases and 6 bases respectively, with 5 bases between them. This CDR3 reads CASSIRSEAFF. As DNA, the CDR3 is TGTGCCAGTAGTATTAGGTCTGAAGCTTTCTTT. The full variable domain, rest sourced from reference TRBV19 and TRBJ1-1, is DGGITQSPKYLFRKEGQNVTLSCEQNLNHDAMYWYRQDPGQGLRLIYYSQIVNDFQKGDIAEGYSVSREKKESFPLTVTSAQKNPTAFYLCASSIRSEAFFGQGTRLTVV.

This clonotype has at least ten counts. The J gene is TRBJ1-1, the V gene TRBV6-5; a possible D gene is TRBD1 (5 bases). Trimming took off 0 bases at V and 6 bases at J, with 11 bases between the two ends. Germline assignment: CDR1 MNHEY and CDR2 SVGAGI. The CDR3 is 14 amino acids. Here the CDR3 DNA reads TGTGCCAGCAGTTACTCGACAGTCCTCTCTGAAGCTTTCTTT. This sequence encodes CASSYSTVLSEAFF.

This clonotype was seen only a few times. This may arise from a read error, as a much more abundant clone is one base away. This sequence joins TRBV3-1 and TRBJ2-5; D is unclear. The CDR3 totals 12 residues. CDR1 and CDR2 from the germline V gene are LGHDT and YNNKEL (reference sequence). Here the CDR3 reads CANSQDKSKGYF. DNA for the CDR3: TGTGCCAACAGCCAAGATAAGTCTAAAGGGTACTTC.

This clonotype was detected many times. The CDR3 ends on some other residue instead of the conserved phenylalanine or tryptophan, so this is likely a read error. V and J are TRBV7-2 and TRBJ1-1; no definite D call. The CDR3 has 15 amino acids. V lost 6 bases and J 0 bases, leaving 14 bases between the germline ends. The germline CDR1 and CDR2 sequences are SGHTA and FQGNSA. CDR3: CASSSTAGVNTEAFS. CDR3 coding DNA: TGTGCCAGCAGTTCGACTGCGGGCGTGAACACTGAAGCTTTCTCT.

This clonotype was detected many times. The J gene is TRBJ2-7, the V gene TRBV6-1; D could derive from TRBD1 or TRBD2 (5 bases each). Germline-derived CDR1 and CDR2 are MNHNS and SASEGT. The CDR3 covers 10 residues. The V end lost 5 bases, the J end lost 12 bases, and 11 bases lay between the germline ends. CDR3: CASSTGRMYF. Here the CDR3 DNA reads TGTGCCAGCAGTACGGGACGAATGTACTTC.

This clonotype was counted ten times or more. CDR3 sequence (DNA): TGTGCTAGTGGTTATGAGGTGAACACTGAAGCTTTCTTT. Protein product: CASGYEVNTEAFF. J is TRBJ1-1 and V is TRBV12-5, with D unclear. Germline V CDR1 and CDR2: LGHNT, FRNRAP. Trimming cost V 4 bases and J 0 bases, with 6 bases left between them. The CDR3 spans 13 residues.

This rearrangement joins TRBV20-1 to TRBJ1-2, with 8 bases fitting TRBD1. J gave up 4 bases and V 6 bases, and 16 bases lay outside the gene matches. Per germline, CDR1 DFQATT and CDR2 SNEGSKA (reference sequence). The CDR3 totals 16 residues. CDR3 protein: CSADRSPGGAGYGYTF. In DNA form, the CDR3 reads TGCAGTGCCGATCGGAGTCCAGGGGGCGCGGGCTATGGCTACACCTTC.

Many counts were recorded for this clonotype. The CDR3 bases are TGTGCCAGCTCGCCCGGGCAGGGTGATAATTCACCCCTCCACTTT. Its translation is CASSPGQGDNSPLHF. This chain uses TRBV18 with TRBJ1-6; TRBD1 might be the D (5 bases). Trimming shortened V by 6 bases and J by 5 bases, and 14 bases separated the two germline ends. The CDR3 is 15 residues long. Germline CDR1 KGHSH, CDR2 LQKENI.

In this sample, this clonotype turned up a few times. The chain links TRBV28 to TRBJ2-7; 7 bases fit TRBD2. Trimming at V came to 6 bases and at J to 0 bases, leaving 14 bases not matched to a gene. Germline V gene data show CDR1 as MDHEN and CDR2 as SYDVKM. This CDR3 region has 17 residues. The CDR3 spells CASSFAPTTSVSYEQYF. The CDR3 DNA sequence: TGTGCCAGCAGCTTTGCCCCTACTACTAGCGTCTCCTACGAGCAGTACTTC.

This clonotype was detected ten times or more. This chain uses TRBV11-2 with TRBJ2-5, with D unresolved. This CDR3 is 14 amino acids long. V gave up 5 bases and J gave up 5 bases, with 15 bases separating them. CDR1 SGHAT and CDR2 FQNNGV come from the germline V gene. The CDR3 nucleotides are TGTGCCAGCAGCCAGTCACAAATACGGGAGACCCAGTACTTC. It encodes CASSQSQIRETQYF.

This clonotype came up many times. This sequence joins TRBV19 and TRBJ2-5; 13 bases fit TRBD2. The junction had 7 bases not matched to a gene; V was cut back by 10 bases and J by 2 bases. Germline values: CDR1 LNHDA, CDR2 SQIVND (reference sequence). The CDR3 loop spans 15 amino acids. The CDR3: CATSSTSGGQETQYF. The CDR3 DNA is TGTGCCACCTCTTCGACTAGCGGGGGGCAAGAGACCCAGTACTTC.

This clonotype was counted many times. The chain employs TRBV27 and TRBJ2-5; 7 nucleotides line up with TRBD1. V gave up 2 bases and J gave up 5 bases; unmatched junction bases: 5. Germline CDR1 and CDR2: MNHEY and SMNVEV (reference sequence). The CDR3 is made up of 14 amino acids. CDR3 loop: CASSLEGARETQYF. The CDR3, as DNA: TGTGCCAGCAGTTTAGAGGGGGCTCGGGAGACCCAGTACTTC.

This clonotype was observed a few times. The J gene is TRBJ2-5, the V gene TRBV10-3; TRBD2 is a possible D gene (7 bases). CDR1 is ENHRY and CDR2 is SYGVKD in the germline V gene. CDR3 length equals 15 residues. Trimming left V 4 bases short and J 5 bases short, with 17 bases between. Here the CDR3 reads CAISGGIGGVETQYF. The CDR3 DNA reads TGTGCCATCAGTGGCGGGATAGGGGGGGTCGAGACCCAGTACTTC.

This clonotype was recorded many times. CDR3 DNA: TGTGCCAGCAGGGGGCCCCTTTATAGCAATCAGCCCCAGCATTTT. This encodes CASRGPLYSNQPQHF. The rearrangement joins TRBV2 to TRBJ1-5, with D possibly TRBD1 on 5 matching bases. CDR1 is SNHLY, CDR2 FYNNEI, per germline. The CDR3 runs 15 residues. V was cut by 6 bases and J by 0 bases, with 12 bases left in between.

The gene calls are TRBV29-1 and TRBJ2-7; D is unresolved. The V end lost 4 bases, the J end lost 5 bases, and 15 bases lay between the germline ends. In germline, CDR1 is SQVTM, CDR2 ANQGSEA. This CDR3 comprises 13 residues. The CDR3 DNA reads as TGCAGCGTTGTAACCACCGATGGGAACGAGCAGTACTTC. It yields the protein CSVVTTDGNEQYF.

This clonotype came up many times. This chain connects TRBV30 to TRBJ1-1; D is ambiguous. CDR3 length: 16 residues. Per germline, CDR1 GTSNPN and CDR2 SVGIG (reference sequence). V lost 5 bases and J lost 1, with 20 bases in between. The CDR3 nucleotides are TGTGCCTGGGGTATCAAGACCAGCGGGAGGAACACTGAAGCTTTCTTT. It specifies CAWGIKTSGRNTEAFF.

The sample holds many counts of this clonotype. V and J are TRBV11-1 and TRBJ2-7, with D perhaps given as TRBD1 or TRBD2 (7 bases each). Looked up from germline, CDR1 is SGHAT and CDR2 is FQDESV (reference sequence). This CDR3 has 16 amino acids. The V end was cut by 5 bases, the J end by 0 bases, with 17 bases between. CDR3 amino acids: CASSPTGRVISYEQYF. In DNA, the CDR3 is TGTGCCAGCAGCCCGACAGGGAGGGTTATCTCCTACGAGCAGTACTTC. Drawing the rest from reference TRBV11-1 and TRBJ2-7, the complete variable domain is EAEVAQSPRYKITEKSQAVAFWCDPISGHATLYWYRQILGQGPELLVQFQDESVVDDSQLPKDRFSAERLKGVDSTLKIQPAELGDSAMYLCASSPTGRVISYEQYFGPGTRLTVT.

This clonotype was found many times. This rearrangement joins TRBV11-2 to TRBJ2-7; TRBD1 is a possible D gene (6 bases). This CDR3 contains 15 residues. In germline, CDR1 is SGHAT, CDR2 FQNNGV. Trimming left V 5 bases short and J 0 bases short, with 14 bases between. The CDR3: CASSPWTALSYEQYF. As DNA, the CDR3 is TGTGCCAGCAGCCCCTGGACAGCCCTCTCCTACGAGCAGTACTTC.

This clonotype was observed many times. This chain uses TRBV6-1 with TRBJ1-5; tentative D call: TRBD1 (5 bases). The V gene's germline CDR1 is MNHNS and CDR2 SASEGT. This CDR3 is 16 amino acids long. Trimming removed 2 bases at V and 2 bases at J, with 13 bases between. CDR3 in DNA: TGTGCCAGCAGTGAATCTGTGTGGGGCGGCAATCAGCCCCAGCATTTT. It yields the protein CASSESVWGGNQPQHF.